The clone carrying this T cell receptor beta chain occurred many times. Its antigen remains unidentified. Authors of the study amplified TCR beta CDR3 regions from RNA transcripts. Initially, a first-round RT-PCR of the TCR CDR3 employed the HTBI primer set. TCRdb passed the multiplex PCR reads through MiXCR, listing each CDR3 protein once. The table has 350,000 to 500,000 distinct CDR3 sequences, roughly an eighth seen once. Pregnant or lactating patients were excluded, as were those with uncontrolled infection or other autoimmune disease. The sample belongs to a study of T cells in Graves' hyperthyroidism and ophthalmopathy. Findings and caveats of the study: Ophthalmopathy was told apart from stable hyperthyroidism by a 13 V-J model. Most thyroid clonotypes expanded above 0.001 appeared in blood too.

V was cut by 2 bases and J by 0 bases, with 16 bases left in between. In germline, CDR1 is SEHNR, CDR2 FQNEAQ (reference sequence). CDR3 length: 17 amino acids. Sample: blood. The receptor comes from a woman younger than 30 with Graves' hyperthyroidism. V and J are TRBV7-9 and TRBJ2-5; D may be TRBD2 (6 bases). CDR3 in amino acids: CASSLRGSRLYQETQYF. The DNA of the CDR3 is TGTGCCAGCAGCTTACGGGGGAGCAGACTCTACCAAGAGACCCAGTACTTC. Together with reference TRBV7-9 and TRBJ2-5, the CDR3 gives the full variable domain: DTGVSQNPRHKITKRGQNVTFRCDPISEHNRLYWYRQTLGQGPEFLTYFQNEAQLEKSRLLSDRFSAERPKGSFSTLEIQRTEQGDSAMYLCASSLRGSRLYQETQYFGPGTRLLVL.